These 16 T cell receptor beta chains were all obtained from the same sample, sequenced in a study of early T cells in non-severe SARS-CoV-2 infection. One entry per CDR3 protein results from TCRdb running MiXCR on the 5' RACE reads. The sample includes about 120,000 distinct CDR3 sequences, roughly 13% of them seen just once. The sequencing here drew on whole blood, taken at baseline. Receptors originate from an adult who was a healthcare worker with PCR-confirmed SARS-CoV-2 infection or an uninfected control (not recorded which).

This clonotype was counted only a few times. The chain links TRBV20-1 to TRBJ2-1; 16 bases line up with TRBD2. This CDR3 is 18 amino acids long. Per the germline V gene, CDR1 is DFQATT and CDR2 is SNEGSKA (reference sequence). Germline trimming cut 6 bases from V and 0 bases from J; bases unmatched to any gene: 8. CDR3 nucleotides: TGCAGTGCCCCCCGGGGACTAGCGGGAGGGAGCTCCTACAATGAGCAGTTCTTC. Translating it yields CSAPRGLAGGSSYNEQFF.

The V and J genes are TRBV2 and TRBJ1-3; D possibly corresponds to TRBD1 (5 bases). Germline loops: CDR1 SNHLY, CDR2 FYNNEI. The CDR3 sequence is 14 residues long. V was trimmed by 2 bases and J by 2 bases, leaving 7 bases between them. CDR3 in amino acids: CASSEQGAGNTIYF. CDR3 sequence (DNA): TGTGCCAGCAGTGAACAGGGTGCTGGAAACACCATATATTTT. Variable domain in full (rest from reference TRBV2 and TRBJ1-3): EPEVTQTPSHQVTQMGQEVILRCVPISNHLYFYWYRQILGQKVEFLVSFYNNEISEKSEIFDDQFSVERPDGSNFTLKIRSTKLEDSAMYFCASSEQGAGNTIYFGEGSWLTVV.

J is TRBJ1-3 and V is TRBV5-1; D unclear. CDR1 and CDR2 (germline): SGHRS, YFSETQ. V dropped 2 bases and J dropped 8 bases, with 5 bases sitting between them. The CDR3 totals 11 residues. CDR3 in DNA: TGCGCCAGCAGCTTTCAGCACACCATATATTTT. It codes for CASSFQHTIYF.

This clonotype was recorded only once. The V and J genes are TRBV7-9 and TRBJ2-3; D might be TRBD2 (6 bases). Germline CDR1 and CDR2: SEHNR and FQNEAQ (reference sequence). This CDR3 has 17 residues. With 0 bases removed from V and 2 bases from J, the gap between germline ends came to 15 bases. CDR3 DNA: TGTGCCAGCAGCTTAGCCCCCCTCGGGGGAACCACAGATACGCAGTATTTT. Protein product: CASSLAPLGGTTDTQYF.

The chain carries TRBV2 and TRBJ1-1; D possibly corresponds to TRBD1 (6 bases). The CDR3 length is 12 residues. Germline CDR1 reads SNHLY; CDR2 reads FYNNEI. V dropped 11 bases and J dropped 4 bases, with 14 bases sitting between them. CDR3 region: CAGNEGGTEAFF. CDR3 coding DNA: TGTGCCGGTAATGAGGGGGGCACTGAAGCTTTCTTT.

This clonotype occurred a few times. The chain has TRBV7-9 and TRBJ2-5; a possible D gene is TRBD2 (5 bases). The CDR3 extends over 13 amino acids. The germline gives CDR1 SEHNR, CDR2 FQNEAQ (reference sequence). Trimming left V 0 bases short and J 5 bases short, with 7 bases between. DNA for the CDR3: TGTGCCAGCAGCTTAGCGCGCGGGGAGACCCAGTACTTC. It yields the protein CASSLARGETQYF.

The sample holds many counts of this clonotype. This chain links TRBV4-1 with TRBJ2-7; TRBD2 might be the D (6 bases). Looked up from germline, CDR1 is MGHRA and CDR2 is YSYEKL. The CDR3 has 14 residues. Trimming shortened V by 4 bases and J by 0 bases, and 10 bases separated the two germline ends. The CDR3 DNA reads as TGCGCCAGCAGCCCGGGACTCCTCTCCTACGAGCAGTACTTC. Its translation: CASSPGLLSYEQYF.

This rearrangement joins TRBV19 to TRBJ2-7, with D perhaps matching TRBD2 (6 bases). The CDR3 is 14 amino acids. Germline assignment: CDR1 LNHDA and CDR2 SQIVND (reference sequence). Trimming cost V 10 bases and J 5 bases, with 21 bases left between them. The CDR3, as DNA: TGTGCCACCCTAGGAGGGCCAGGGTCGAACGAGCAGTACTTC. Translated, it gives CATLGGPGSNEQYF. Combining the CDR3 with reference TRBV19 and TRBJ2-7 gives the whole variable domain DGGITQSPKYLFRKEGQNVTLSCEQNLNHDAMYWYRQDPGQGLRLIYYSQIVNDFQKGDIAEGYSVSREKKESFPLTVTSAQKNPTAFYLCATLGGPGSNEQYFGPGTRLTVT.

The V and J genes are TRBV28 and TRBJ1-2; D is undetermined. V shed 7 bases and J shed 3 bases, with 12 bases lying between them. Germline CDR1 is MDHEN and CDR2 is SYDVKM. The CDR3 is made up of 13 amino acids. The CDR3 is CASTGGPHYGYTF. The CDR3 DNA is TGTGCCAGCACCGGAGGACCCCACTATGGCTACACCTTC.

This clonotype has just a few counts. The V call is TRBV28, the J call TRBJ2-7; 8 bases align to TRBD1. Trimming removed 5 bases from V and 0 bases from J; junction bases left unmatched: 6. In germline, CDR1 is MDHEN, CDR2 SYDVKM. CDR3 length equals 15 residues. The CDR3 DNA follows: TGTGCCAGCAGTCTACCAGGGGGCAACTCCTACGAGCAGTACTTC. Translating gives CASSLPGGNSYEQYF.

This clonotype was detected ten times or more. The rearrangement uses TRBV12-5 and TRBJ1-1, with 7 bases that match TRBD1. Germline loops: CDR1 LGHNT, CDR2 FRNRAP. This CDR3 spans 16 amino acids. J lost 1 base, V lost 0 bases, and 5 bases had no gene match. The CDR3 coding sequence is TGTGCTAGTGGTTTGGTACTACCAGGGGGGAACACTGAAGCTTTCTTT. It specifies CASGLVLPGGNTEAFF. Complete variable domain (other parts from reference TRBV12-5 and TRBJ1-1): DARVTQTPRHKVTEMGQEVTMRCQPILGHNTVFWYRQTMMQGLELLAYFRNRAPLDDSGMPKDRFSAEMPDATLATLKIQPSEPRDSAVYFCASGLVLPGGNTEAFFGQGTRLTVV.

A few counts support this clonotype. The CDR3 region has the DNA TGTGCCAGCAGCCAAGAAGGGACCTTATCCTACGAGCAGTACTTC. Its translation: CASSQEGTLSYEQYF. V usage is TRBV3-1 and J usage is TRBJ2-7; D is tentatively TRBD1 or TRBD2 (5 bases each). Trimming pared 0 bases from V and 1 base from J, leaving 10 bases between. CDR1 is LGHDT and CDR2 is YNNKEL in the germline V gene (reference sequence). The CDR3 has 15 amino acids.

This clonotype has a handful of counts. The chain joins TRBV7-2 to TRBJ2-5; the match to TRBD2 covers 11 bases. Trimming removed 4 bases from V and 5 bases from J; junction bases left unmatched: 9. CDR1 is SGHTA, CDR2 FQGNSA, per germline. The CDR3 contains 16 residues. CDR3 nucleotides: TGTGCCAGCAGCTCCCGGATAGCGGGGGGGCACGAGACCCAGTACTTC. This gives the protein CASSSRIAGGHETQYF.

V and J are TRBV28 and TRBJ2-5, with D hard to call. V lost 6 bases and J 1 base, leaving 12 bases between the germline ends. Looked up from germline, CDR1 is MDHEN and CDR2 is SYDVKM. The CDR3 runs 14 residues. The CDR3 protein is CASRASTGQETQYF. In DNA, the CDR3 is TGTGCCAGCAGAGCTTCGACGGGCCAAGAGACCCAGTACTTC.

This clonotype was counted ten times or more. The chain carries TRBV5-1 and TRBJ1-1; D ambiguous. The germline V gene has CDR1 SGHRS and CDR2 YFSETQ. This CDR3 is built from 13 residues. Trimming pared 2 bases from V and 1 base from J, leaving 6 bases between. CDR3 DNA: TGCGCCAGCAGCTTATACAGGAACACTGAAGCTTTCTTT. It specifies CASSLYRNTEAFF.

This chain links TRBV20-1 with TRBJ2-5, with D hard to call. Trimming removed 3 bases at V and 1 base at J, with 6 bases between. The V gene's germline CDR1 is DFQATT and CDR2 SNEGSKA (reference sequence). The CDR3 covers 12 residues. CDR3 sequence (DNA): TGCAGTGCTAGGAGGAGCCAAGAGACCCAGTACTTC. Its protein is CSARRSQETQYF.